This T cell receptor (beta chain) was captured in a study of cytomegalovirus exposure and HLA in healthy donors (dated by TCRdb to 2016 to 2017). Context from the whole study: An earlier analysis of roughly 500 of the donors reported more than 250 Gb of sequence data and roughly 110 million unique TCR beta sequences from 190 million or so T cells. An earlier analysis of a few hundred of the donors applied high-throughput TCR beta sequencing to assess whether each TCR beta V gene segment acted as functional or pseudogenic. Roughly five DR-DQ haplotypes were handled as single units for association and clustering, since linkage in the cohort was strong. Typing coverage differed by locus: A, B, C, DRB1 and DQB1 were typed in roughly 620-640 donors, DQA1 in approximately 520, DPA1 in 600 to 610, and DPB1 in 450 to 480. Donor age, sex, ethnicity and CMV serostatus were compiled alongside the repertoire data. An early release that covered several hundred HLA-typed donors contained about 300 gigabases of sequencing data and some 87 million unique TCR sequences. Using immunosequencing, the study profiled T cell repertoires from fewer than 700 subjects and related those repertoires to cytomegalovirus serostatus. Genome-wide SNP genotypes for about 60% of the 666 donors were used in a later genetic analysis, which treated that subset as a discovery cohort. Among the roughly 390 genotyped donors, approximately 77% belonged to the genetic ancestry cluster associated with self-reported Caucasian donors. Besides the first cohort of approximately 670 subjects, a separate validation cohort made up of over a hundred different subjects was used. HLA typing covered class I and class II loci at four-digit resolution. To predict cytomegalovirus infection status, the study brought together high-throughput TCR immunosequencing, statistical association of individual TCRs with disease status, and machine learning. All discovery cohort repertoires had been generated on a single sequencing platform. On average, about 200,000 unique TCR beta nucleotide sequences were sequenced per donor among 398 genotyped donors of the cohort, with roughly 18% of those sequences being non-productive. Rather than drawing on any new phenotypic data, the later analysis identified candidate immune exposures from TCR beta sequences and the way those sequences occurred across donors. The aim of the study was to test whether cataloging public T cell receptors could identify signatures of past pathogen exposure. In a later analysis, previously published TCR beta repertoires from some 640 donors were re-analyzed and high-resolution HLA genotyping was added so that TCR occurrence patterns could be studied. Study-wide conclusions, independent of this receptor: The 87-base-pair reads could not distinguish some IMGT-functional V segments, including TRBV6-2 and TRBV6-3, so those segments were excluded. For the cohort, immune exposure information was limited to CMV serostatus. The presence/absence analyses assumed that sequencing depth was roughly uniform across donors, and that assumption may not be true. Only TCR beta chains were sequenced in this cohort, and the absence of alpha or paired-chain data limited detectable features. Over 15 rarely observed V segments, including chromosome 9 orphons, were excluded from the earlier analysis of several hundred of the donors because counts were too low. Across donors, most TCR sequences were observed very rarely, whereas some public TCRs were present in many individuals. The study listed 150 to 200 TCR beta chains as associated with cytomegalovirus. V-gene and J-gene trimming of TCR beta chains was associated with a missense DCLRE1C variant in a later genetic analysis, and the association was replicated in an independent cohort. Correlated functional status among segregating V segments might be attributable to linkage disequilibrium, but an unknown experimental factor could not be ruled out. The classifier was reported to diagnose cytomegalovirus status with high specificity and sensitivity in both the original cohort and the validation cohort. A cluster of highly shared sequence variants was judged likely to represent a technical artifact of the sequencing pipeline. A further reported finding was that TCR beta sequences accurately predicted the HLA-A and HLA-B alleles for most subjects in the first cohort. A later analysis associated 15,000 to 20,000 TCR beta sequences with specific HLA alleles at a false discovery rate of 0.05. Strong co-occurrence of HLA alleles, especially DR and DQ, made assigning TCR associations to individual alleles difficult. In vitro tests confirmed that a few of the cytomegalovirus-associated TCR beta chains recognize cytomegalovirus antigens. In a later analysis, several top co-occurrence clusters were reported to appear linked to parvovirus B19, influenza, CMV and Epstein-Barr virus. A later analysis found that most CMV-associated TCR beta chains appeared HLA-restricted, with HLA associations seemingly driven largely by CMV exposure. According to a later analysis, TCR association rates differed among HLA loci, with DRB1 alleles showing the most associated TCRs and HLA-C alleles showing the fewest. In a later analysis, HLA-associated TCR beta chains showed more clonal expansion and lower generation probabilities than non-associated chains that were equally common. The authors suggested that the approach could potentially be extended to other disease states and immunological phenotypes. Because some donors lacked HLA typing at each locus, the association tests relied only on the typed subset. Broadly in line with IMGT annotations, most TCR beta V segments showed up in productive rearrangements about 87% or about 30% of the time in an earlier analysis of approximately 640 of the donors. According to a later genetic analysis, donors in an Asian-associated ancestry cluster had fewer N-insertions in productive TCRs than the approximately 700-donor mean.

As concerns this clone: Its binding antigen is unknown. Base qualities are not recorded, but no much larger clone differs from it by a single base.

The cohort comprised around 700 healthy bone marrow donors. At the time of sampling, every cohort member was nominally healthy, though immune exposures that went unrecorded were likely present. The donor was CMV seropositive and was included in the group of 250 to 300 seropositive cohort members. Every donor gave a peripheral blood sample, and the peripheral blood mononuclear cells from that sample were used for TCR beta sequencing. Genomic DNA extraction from the blood cell samples was performed with the Qiagen DNeasy Blood Extraction Kit. From the cysteine through the phenylalanine, the CDR3 covers 19 amino acids. Only CDR3 DNA remains: 57 bases, in frame from the first base. CDR1 and CDR2 are drawn from the germline V gene (reference sequence): MNHEY, SMNVEV. The germline V end is reduced by 6 bases and the J end by 1 base; junction bases left unmatched: 12. The library relied on the immunoSEQ multiplex PCR assay. The multiplex PCR relied on a mix of 60 forward primers for TCR Vbeta segments and 13 reverse primers for TCR Jbeta segments. The CDR3 region of rearranged TCR beta genes was amplified from genomic DNA by a multiplex PCR assay. The Illumina HiSeq System was used to sequence the amplified TCR beta libraries as 87-base-pair reads. The original pipeline was this. A later analysis counted tens of millions of unique TCR beta chains across the 640 or so repertoires, and around 9.9 million of these chains were shared by at least two donors. Raw reads were error-corrected and collapsed into unique sequences by a nearest-neighbor algorithm in which closely related sequences were merged to remove PCR and sequencing errors. CDR3 sequences were aligned to IMGT reference sequences to assign V, D and J gene segments. For a sequence to be retained, at least a six-nucleotide match to both a V gene segment and a J gene segment was required. Rearrangements were classified as productive when the CDR3 lacked stop codons and remained in frame with V and J, and all other rearrangements were classified as non-productive. Following IMGT convention, CDR3 was defined as the stretch from the second conserved V-encoded cysteine up to the conserved J-encoded phenylalanine. In an earlier analysis of 587 of the donors, sequences lacking an unambiguous match to a single V gene segment were excluded. An earlier analysis of under 750 of the donors called V segments functional above 56.7% productive rearrangements and segregating when the between-donor standard deviation exceeded 5%. A statistical classification framework was developed to diagnose cytomegalovirus status using the catalog of TCR beta chain sequences. A later analysis assigned V and J genes by comparing TCR nucleotide sequences with IMGT/GENE-DB human TR gene sequences. Using the TCRdist pipeline, a later analysis assigned CDR3 sequences along with most-parsimonious VDJ recombination scenarios. In a later analysis, each TCR beta chain was defined by its CDR3 amino acid sequence together with its V-gene family, and reads lacking a unique V-gene family were excluded. To address suspected cross-contamination and a sequencing artifact, a later analysis removed roughly 580 highly shared, low-generation-probability nucleotide sequences. For each public chain, a later analysis derived a clonal expansion index from normalized ranks of inferred template counts within each repertoire. Generation probabilities in a later analysis came from a VDJ recombination model fitted to out-of-frame rearrangements, and those results were checked against IGoR. In a later analysis, TCR-TCR, TCR-HLA and TCR-CMV co-occurrence was scored with hypergeometric tests, and a repertoire-size bias correction was applied to TCR pairs. A later analysis estimated false discovery rates by permuting HLA or CMV assignments 20 times. A later analysis grouped co-occurring TCRs with DBSCAN, adding TCRdist sequence similarity when clustering within HLA-allele-positive subsets. Repertoires with fewer than 30,000 or more than 120,000 public chains, plus five repertoires with anomalous nucleotide sharing, were excluded from co-occurrence clustering. TCRdb took over this immuneACCESS table, retaining in-frame rearrangements with V and J assigned. Such tables are incomplete; in checked studies, under half of the missing clones stem from an unresolved V gene, and the remainder is unexplained. V, J and clone size were drawn from that table, and D and trimming were deduced from the DNA. The sample yields 55,000 to 80,000 clones; around 80% were counted once. Of the sample, around 7.4% falls within the top ten clones.

The chain employs TRBV27 and TRBJ2-6; TRBD2 matches 10 bases in the middle. Material for sequencing was PBMCs. This TCR was recovered from a woman in her thirties in good health and CMV-seropositive. The bases are TGTGCCAGCAGCATACAAGCGGGAGGGCCTTCTTCTGGGGCCAACGTCCTGACTTTC. It specifies CASSIQAGGPSSGANVLTF.